This T cell receptor (beta chain) derives from a study of blood T cell repertoires in COVID-19. Study in general: Acute and convalescent COVID-19 specimens originated in the United States, Italy and Spain. T cells, B-cell-depleted T cells, or PBMCs supplied cDNA or gDNA.

Those enrolled, adults aged 18 to 89 years, came from about 24 US areas. Two consecutive negative NP/OP PCR tests, clearance, or resolved symptoms defined Cohort 3 recovery. Deletions cut 1 base from V and 1 base from J, with 14 bases between. Germline CDR1 is SGHDT and CDR2 is YYEEEE. The CDR3 sequence is 16 residues long. In its sample, this clone was seen a few times. TCRdb's table, derived via immunoSEQ multiplex PCR, lists solely in-frame clones and lacks some. The sample contains about 130,000 clones, roughly 80% of which appear only once. V gene TRBV5-6 combines with J gene TRBJ1-1; a possible D gene is TRBD1 (5 bases). Sequenced sample: PBMCs or T cells enriched from blood (not recorded which). The clonotype comes from a man aged 50 to 60 who had recovered from COVID-19. CDR3 sequence reads: CASSLLGDDRNTEAFF. The CDR3 coding sequence is TGTGCCAGCAGCTTGTTGGGCGATGACAGGAACACTGAAGCTTTCTTT.